The entry below describes one T cell receptor beta chain. The record originates from a study of CD8 T cells in Susac syndrome. V shed 6 bases and J 2 bases; nucleotides not matched to a gene: 14. Germline CDR1 reads ENHRY; CDR2 reads SYGVKD. This CDR3 is 19 amino acids long. It was with random hexamers that 0.5 to 1 ug RNA was reverse transcribed. It was immunoSEQ multiplex PCR that amplified TCR beta CDR3 across 54 Vbeta and 13 Jbeta. TCRdb re-called the immunoSEQ multiplex PCR reads through MiXCR, storing one row per CDR3 protein. Of about 300,000 distinct CDR3 sequences listed, 70% to 90% are singletons.

This rearrangement joins TRBV10-3 to TRBJ2-6; 9 bases align to TRBD2. The sample was CD8+ T cells from PBMCs. The clonotype originates from a human donor with multiple sclerosis. CDR3 sequence reads: CAIRGPLAGDLPGANVLTF. The CDR3 nucleotides are TGTGCCATCAGGGGCCCTTTAGCGGGAGACCTGCCTGGGGCCAACGTCCTGACTTTC.